The entry below gives a single T cell receptor beta chain sequence along with its context. Antigen specificity is unknown. A J-beta primer mix and a sample-barcoded 5' primer were used in a second PCR of roughly 7 to 12 cycles. TCRdb ran MiXCR on the 5' RACE reads and lists one entry per CDR3 protein. The table shows approximately 580,000 distinct CDR3 sequences, with approximately 25% occurring only once. This entry is derived from a study of blood T cells in healthy people across ages. General study points: The study regarded diversity estimates from one million T cells as underestimates.

Germline V gene sequence: CDR1 SGHAT, CDR2 FQNNGV. The CDR3 is made up of 13 amino acids. V was trimmed by 7 bases and J by 6 bases, leaving 15 bases between them. This same sample was also taken into another study, of T cells of mothers and their children. That paper states: Biologically related mothers and children overlapped slightly more than unrelated pairs, a non-significant difference.

The sequencing sample was made of blood. This TCR was recovered from a boy younger than 18 in good health. V usage is TRBV11-2 and J usage is TRBJ1-2; TRBD1 might be the D (6 bases). The CDR3, as DNA: TGTGCCAGCACCGTAGGGGGTCGGGATGGCTACACCTTC. Translation: CASTVGGRDGYTF.